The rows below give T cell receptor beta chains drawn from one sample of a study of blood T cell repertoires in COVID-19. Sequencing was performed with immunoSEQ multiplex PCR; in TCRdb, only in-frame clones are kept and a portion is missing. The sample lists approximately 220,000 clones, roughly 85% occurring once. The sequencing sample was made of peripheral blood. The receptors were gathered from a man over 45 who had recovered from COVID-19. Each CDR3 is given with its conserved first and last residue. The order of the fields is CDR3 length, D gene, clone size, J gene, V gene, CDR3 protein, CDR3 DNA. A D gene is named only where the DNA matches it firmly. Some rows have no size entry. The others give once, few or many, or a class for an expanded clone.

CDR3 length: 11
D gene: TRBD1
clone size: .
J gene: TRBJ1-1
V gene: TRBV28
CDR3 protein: CASSSDRGRFF
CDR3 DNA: TGTGCCAGCAGCTCGGACAGGGGTAGGTTCTTT

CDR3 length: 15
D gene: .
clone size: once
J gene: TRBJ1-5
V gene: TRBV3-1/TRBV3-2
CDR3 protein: CASSQGGQGNQPQHF
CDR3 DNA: TGTGCCAGCAGCCAAGGAGGGCAGGGCAATCAGCCCCAGCATTTT

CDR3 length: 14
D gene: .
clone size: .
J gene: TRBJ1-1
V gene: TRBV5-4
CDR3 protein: CASSPPGERAEAFF
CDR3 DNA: TGTGCCAGCAGCCCACCCGGGGAACGCGCTGAAGCTTTCTTT

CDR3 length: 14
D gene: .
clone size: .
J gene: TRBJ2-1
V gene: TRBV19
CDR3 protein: CASSTGRAYNEQFF
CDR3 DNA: TGTGCCAGTAGTACCGGCCGGGCCTACAATGAGCAGTTCTTC

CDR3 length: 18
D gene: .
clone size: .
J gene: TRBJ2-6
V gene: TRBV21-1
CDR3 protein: CASSKGGGPSSGANVLTF
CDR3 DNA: TGTGCCAGCAGCAAAGGGGGAGGCCCTAGCTCTGGGGCCAACGTCCTGACTTTC

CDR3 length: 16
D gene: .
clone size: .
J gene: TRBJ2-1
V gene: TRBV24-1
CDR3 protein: CATSDLAGRSHNEQFF
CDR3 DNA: TGTGCCACCAGTGATTTAGCCGGGAGAAGTCACAATGAGCAGTTCTTC

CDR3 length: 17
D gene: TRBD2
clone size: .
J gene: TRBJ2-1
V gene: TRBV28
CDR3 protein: CASSSTWGSGSGGEQFF
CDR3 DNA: TGTGCCAGCAGTTCTACCTGGGGTAGCGGGAGCGGTGGGGAGCAGTTCTTC

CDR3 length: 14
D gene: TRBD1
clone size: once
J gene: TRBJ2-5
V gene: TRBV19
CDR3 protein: CASSPRGRGETQYF
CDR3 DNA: TGTGCCAGTAGTCCAAGGGGGCGTGGAGAGACCCAGTACTTC

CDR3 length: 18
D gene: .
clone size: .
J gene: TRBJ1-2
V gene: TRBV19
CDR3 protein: CASSTRRTGASTNYGYTF
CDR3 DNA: TGTGCCAGTAGTACCCGACGGACGGGAGCCTCCACTAACTATGGCTACACCTTC

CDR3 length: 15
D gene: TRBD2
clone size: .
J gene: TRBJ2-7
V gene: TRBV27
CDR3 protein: CASSLAVGGPKEQYF
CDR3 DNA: TGTGCCAGCAGTTTAGCGGTGGGAGGGCCGAAAGAGCAGTACTTC

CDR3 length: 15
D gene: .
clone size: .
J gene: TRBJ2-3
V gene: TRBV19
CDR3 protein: CASSPERDSSKGQYF
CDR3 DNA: TGTGCCAGTAGCCCCGAGAGAGACTCCTCTAAAGGACAGTATTTT

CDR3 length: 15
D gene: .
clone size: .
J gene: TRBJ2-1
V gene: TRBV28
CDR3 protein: CASSVRQGRYNEQFF
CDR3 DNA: TGTGCCAGCAGTGTTCGTCAGGGAAGGTACAATGAGCAGTTCTTC

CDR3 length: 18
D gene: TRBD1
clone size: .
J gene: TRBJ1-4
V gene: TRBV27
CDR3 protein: CASSYDFPGQGPNEKLFF
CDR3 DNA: TGTGCCAGCAGTTACGATTTCCCGGGACAGGGGCCTAATGAAAAACTGTTTTTT

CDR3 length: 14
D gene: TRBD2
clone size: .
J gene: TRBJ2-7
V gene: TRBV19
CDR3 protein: CASSGAGGMEEQYF
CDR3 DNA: TGTGCCAGTAGTGGAGCGGGAGGAATGGAAGAGCAGTACTTC

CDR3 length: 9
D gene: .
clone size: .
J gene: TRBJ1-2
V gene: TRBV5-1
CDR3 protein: CASIDGYTF
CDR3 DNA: TGCGCCAGCATCGATGGCTACACCTTC

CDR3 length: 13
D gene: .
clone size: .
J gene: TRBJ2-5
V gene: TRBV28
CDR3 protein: CASRPGGQETQYF
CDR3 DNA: TGTGCCAGCAGACCAGGGGGGCAAGAGACCCAGTACTTC

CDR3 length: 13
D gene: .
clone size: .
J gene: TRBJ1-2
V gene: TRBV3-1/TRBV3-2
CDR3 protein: CASSRGSAGGYTF
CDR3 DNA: TGTGCCAGCAGCCGCGGGAGCGCCGGGGGCTACACCTTC

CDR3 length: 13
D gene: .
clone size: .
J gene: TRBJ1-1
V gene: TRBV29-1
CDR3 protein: CSVQGHRNTEAFF
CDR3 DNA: TGCAGCGTCCAGGGACACCGGAACACTGAAGCTTTCTTT

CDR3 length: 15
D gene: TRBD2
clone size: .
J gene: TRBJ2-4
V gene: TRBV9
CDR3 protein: CASGPLSGRPNIQYF
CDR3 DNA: TGTGCCAGCGGGCCGCTAAGCGGGAGACCCAACATTCAGTACTTC

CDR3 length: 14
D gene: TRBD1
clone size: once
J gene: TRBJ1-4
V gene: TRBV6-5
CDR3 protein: CASSGQGYYEKLFF
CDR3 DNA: TGTGCCAGCAGCGGACAGGGGTATTACGAAAAACTGTTTTTT

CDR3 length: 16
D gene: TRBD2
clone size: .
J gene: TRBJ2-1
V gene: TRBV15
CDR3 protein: CATSREGTSGYNEQFF
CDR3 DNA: TGTGCCACCAGCAGAGAGGGGACTAGCGGCTACAATGAGCAGTTCTTC

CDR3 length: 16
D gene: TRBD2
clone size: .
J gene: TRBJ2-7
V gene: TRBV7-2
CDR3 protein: CASSLFGTSGPYEQYF
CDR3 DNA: TGTGCCAGCAGCCTCTTCGGGACTAGCGGTCCCTACGAGCAGTACTTC

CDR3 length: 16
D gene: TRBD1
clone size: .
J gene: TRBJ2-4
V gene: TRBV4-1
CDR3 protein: CASSQGVGRGIHIQYF
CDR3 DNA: TGCGCCAGCAGCCAAGGGGTGGGCAGGGGGATACACATTCAGTACTTC

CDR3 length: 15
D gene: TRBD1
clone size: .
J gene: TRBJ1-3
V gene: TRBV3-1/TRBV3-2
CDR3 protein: CASSQGRGTGNTIYF
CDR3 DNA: TGTGCCAGCAGCCAAGGCAGGGGGACTGGAAACACCATATATTTT

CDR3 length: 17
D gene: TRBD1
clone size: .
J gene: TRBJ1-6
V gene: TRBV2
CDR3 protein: CASSESVVAPGGSPLHF
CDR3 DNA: TGTGCCAGCAGTGAATCCGTAGTTGCGCCAGGGGGGTCACCCCTCCACTTT

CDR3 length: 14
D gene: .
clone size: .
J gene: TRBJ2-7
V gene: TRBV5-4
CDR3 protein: CASSSGTLIYEQYF
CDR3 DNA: TGTGCCAGCAGCTCCGGGACTCTGATCTACGAGCAGTACTTC

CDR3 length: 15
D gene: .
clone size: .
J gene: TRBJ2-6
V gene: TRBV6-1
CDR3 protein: CASSESLSGANVLTF
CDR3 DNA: TGTGCCAGCAGTGAAAGCCTCTCTGGGGCCAACGTCCTGACTTTC

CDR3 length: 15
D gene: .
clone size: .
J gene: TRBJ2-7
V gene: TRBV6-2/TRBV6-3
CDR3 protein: CASSYAGGLAYEQYF
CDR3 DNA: TGTGCCAGCAGTTACGCCGGCGGATTGGCCTACGAGCAGTACTTC

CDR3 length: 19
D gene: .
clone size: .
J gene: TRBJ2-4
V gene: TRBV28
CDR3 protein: CASSAGTGEGAYNKNIQYF
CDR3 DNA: TGTGCCAGCAGTGCGGGGACGGGTGAGGGGGCCTACAACAAAAACATTCAGTACTTC

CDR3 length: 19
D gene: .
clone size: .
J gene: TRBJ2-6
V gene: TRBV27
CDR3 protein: CASSVRGPLPSSGANVLTF
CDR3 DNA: TGTGCCAGCAGTGTCAGGGGTCCCCTCCCCTCCTCTGGGGCCAACGTCCTGACTTTC

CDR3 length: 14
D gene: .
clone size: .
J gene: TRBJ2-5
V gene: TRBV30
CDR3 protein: CAWRATGRQETQYF
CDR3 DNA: TGTGCCTGGAGAGCGACAGGCCGACAAGAGACCCAGTACTTC

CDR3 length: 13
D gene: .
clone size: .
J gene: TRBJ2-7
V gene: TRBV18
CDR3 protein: CASSPREAYEQYF
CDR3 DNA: TGTGCCAGCTCACCCAGGGAGGCCTACGAGCAGTACTTC

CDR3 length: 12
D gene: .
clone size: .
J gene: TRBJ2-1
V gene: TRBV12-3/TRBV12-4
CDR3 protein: CASSFWSNEQFF
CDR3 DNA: TGTGCCAGCAGTTTTTGGAGCAATGAGCAGTTCTTC

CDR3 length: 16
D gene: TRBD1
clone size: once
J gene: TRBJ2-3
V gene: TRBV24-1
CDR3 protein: CATSDPGTASTDTQYF
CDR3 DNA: TGTGCCACCAGTGACCCCGGGACAGCAAGCACAGATACGCAGTATTTT

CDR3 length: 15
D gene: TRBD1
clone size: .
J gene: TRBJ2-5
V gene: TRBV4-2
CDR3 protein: CASSQVEGAAETQYF
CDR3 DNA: TGTGCCAGCAGCCAGGTCGAGGGGGCAGCAGAGACCCAGTACTTC

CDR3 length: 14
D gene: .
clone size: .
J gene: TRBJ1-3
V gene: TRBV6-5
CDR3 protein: CASSYNRAGNTIYF
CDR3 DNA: TGTGCCAGCAGTTACAACAGGGCTGGAAACACCATATATTTT

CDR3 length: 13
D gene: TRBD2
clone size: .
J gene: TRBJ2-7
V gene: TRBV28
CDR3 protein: CATRLAGANEQYF
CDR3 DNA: TGTGCCACTCGACTAGCGGGAGCCAACGAGCAGTACTTC

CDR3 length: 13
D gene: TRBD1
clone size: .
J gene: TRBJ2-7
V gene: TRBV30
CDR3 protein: CACHRDRGYEQYF
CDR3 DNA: TGTGCCTGTCACCGGGACAGGGGCTACGAGCAGTACTTC

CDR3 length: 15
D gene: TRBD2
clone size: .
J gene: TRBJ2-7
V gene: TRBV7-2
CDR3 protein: CASSSPGLAVYEQYF
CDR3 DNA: TGTGCCAGCAGCTCTCCGGGACTAGCGGTTTACGAGCAGTACTTC

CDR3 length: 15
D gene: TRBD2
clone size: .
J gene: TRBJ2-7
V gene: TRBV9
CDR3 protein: CASSVGTSGSYEQYF
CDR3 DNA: TGTGCCAGCAGCGTAGGAACTAGCGGGAGCTACGAGCAGTACTTC

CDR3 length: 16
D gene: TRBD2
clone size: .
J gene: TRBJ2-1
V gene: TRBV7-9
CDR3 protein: CASSYFGTSGYNEQFF
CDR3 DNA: TGTGCCAGCAGCTATTTCGGGACTAGCGGGTACAATGAGCAGTTCTTC

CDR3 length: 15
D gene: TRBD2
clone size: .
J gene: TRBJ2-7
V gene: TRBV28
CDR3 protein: CASSKPGLAGYEQYF
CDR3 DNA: TGTGCCAGCAGCAAACCAGGACTAGCGGGCTACGAGCAGTACTTC

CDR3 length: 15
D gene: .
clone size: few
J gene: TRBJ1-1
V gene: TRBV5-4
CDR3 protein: CASSFGGWTNTEAFF
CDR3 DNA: TGTGCCAGCAGCTTCGGGGGGTGGACGAACACTGAAGCTTTCTTT

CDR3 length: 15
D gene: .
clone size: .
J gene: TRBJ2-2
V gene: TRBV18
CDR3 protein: CASSPLAIGSGELFF
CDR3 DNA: TGTGCCAGCTCACCACTAGCAATTGGGTCCGGGGAGCTGTTTTTT

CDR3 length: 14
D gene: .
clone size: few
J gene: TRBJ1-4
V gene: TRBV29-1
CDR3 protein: CSVEGRATNEKLFF
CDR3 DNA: TGCAGCGTTGAAGGAAGAGCAACTAATGAAAAACTGTTTTTT

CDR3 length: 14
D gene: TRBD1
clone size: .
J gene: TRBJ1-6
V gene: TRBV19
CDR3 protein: CASSGQVPNSPLHF
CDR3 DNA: TGTGCCAGTAGCGGACAGGTCCCTAATTCACCCCTCCACTTT

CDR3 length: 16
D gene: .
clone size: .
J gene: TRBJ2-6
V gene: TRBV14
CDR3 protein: CASSQGLPSGANVLTF
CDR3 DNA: TGTGCCAGCAGCCAGGGACTCCCCTCTGGGGCCAACGTCCTGACTTTC

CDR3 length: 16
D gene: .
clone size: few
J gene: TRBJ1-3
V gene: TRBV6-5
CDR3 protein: CASSYSASNSGNTIYF
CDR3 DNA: TGTGCCAGCAGTTACTCGGCCTCCAACTCTGGAAACACCATATATTTT

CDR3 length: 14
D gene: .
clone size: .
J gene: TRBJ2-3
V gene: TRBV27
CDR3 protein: CASSRGLSQDTQYF
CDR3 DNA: TGTGCCAGCAGCCGTGGACTGTCCCAAGATACGCAGTATTTT

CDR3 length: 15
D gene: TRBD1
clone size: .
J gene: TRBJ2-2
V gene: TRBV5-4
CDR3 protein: CASSLRDRDTGELFF
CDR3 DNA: TGTGCCAGCAGCCTCCGGGACAGGGACACCGGGGAGCTGTTTTTT

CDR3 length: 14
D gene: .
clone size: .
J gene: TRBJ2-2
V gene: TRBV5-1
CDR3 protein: CASSFPYNTGELFF
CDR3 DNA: TGCGCCAGCAGCTTTCCCTATAACACCGGGGAGCTGTTTTTT

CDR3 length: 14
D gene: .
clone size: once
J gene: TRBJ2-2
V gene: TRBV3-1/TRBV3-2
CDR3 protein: CASSSGLHTGELFF
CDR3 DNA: TGTGCCAGCAGCTCAGGTCTTCACACCGGGGAGCTGTTTTTT

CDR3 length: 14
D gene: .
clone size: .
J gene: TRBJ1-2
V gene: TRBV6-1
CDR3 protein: CASSEAAESYGYTF
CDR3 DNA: TGTGCCAGCAGTGAAGCGGCGGAGTCCTATGGCTACACCTTC

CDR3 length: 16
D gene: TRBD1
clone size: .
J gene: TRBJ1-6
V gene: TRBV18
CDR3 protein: CASSLTTGTYNSPLHF
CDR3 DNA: TGTGCCAGCTCACTCACGACAGGGACCTATAATTCACCCCTCCACTTT

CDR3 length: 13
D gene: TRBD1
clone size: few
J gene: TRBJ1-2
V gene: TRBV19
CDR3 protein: CASSPGGWYGYTF
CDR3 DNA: TGTGCCAGTAGCCCAGGGGGCTGGTATGGCTACACCTTC

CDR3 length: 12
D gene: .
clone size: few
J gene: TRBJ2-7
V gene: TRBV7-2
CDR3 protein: CASSTQGYEQYF
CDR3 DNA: TGTGCCAGCAGCACACAGGGTTACGAGCAGTACTTC

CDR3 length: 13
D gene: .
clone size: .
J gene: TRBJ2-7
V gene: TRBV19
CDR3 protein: CASSSPPSYEQYF
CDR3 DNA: TGTGCCAGCTCTAGCCCCCCGAGCTACGAGCAGTACTTC

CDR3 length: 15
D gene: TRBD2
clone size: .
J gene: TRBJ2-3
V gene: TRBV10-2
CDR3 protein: CASSGLAWGTDTQYF
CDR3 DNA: TGCGCCAGCAGTGGACTAGCTTGGGGCACAGATACGCAGTATTTT